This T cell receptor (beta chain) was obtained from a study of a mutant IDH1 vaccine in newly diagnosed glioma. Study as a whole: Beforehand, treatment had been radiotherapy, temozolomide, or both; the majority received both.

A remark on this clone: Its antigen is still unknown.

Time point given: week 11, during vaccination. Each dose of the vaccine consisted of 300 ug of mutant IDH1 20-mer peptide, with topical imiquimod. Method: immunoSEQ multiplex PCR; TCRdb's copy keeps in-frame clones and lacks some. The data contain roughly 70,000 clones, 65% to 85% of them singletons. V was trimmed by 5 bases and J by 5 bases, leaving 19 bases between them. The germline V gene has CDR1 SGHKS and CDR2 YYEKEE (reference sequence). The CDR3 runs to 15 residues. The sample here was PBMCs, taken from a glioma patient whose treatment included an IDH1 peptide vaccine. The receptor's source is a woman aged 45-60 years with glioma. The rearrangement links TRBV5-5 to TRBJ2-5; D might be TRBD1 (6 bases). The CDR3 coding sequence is TGTGCCAGCAGTTGGAGCCGTGGGGGCGGGGAGACCCAGTACTTC. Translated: CASSWSRGGGETQYF.